Reported below is one TCR beta chain. This entry is derived from a study of blood T cell repertoires in COVID-19. Study details: Some COVID-19 samples were acute and others convalescent; all came from the United States, Italy and Spain. PBMCs, B-cell-depleted T cells, or T cells provided the cDNA or gDNA that made up the material.

Authors' analysis steps: Estimates of nucleated cell counts were drawn from the amplification of reference gene primers. TCRdb keeps only in-frame clones here, not all; method: immunoSEQ multiplex PCR. V and J calls and clone size are given by that table; D and trimming were obtained from the DNA. The repertoire holds about 440,000 clones, with 85% to 90% as singletons. The clonotype was recovered from a woman aged 25 to 39 with acute or convalescent COVID-19. Input material: peripheral blood.

The CDR3 bases are TGTGCCAGCGGCCGAACGGGAAACACCATATATTTT. This encodes CASGRTGNTIYF. The chain uses TRBV28 and TRBJ1-3; D is ambiguous. The CDR3 extends over 12 amino acids. Germline V CDR1 and CDR2: MDHEN, SYDVKM. Between the trimmed V and J ends, which lost 8 bases and 4 bases, there was a span of 9 bases.